This paragraph reports one T cell receptor beta chain. Additional DNA sequences in this sample encode the identical CDR3. TCRdb's table, derived via immunoSEQ multiplex PCR, lists solely in-frame clones and lacks some. The sample yields around 100,000 clones, approximately 80% seen once. The V and J ends lost 5 bases and 7 bases, in that order; junction bases with no gene match: 6. Germline V gene sequence: CDR1 LNHDA, CDR2 SQIVND (reference sequence). CDR3 length: 14 residues. This sample is drawn from a study of blood T cell repertoires in COVID-19. Study context: T cells, B-cell-depleted T cells, or PBMCs supplied cDNA or gDNA.

The chain has TRBV19 and TRBJ1-5; 9 bases map to TRBD1. The clonotype comes from a man between 65 and 85 years old with active or convalescent COVID-19. Sequencing was carried out using peripheral blood. DNA of the CDR3: TGTGCCAGTAGTCCCAACAGGGGGCACCAGCCCCAGCATTTT. It is translated as CASSPNRGHQPQHF.